The 15 T cell receptor beta chains below were found in one sample sequenced in a study of T cells expressing NK-cell markers (dated by TCRdb to 2019 to 2021). Libraries came from 5' RACE. TCRdb shows the sequencer as Illumina HiSeq 2000. TCRdb reprocessed the reads, reporting each CDR3 protein sequence once and no DNA. Per the sample table, the count is roughly 450,000 distinct CDR3 sequences. About 1.5% of the sample lies in the top ten. Sequencing input: blood T cells: a sorted CD56 or NKG2C T cell subset, CD4+ or CD8+ T cells, or bulk PBMC T cells (not recorded which). The source of these receptors is a woman aged 45-65 years in good health. Donor details come from another sample of the same person, matched by shared clones.

The CDR3 region is CASSSGVGDTQYF. The chain employs TRBV7-3 and TRBJ2-3; TCRdb selects TRBD1, and the lack of DNA leaves this call unchecked. Looked up from germline, CDR1 is SGHTA and CDR2 is FQGTGA. CDR3 length: 13 amino acids.

The rearrangement uses TRBV9 and TRBJ2-1; TCRdb designates TRBD1, a call that cannot be tested without DNA. Germline lookup yields CDR1 SGDLS and CDR2 YYNGEE. CDR3 size: 17 residues. CDR3: CASSVAPGRGSENEQFF.

The V and J genes are TRBV27 and TRBJ1-2. The germline V gene encodes CDR1 MNHEY and CDR2 SMNVEV (reference sequence). The CDR3 runs to 12 residues. This CDR3 reads CASSLRGYGYTF.

This chain connects TRBV7-8 to TRBJ2-3; TCRdb reports TRBD2, a call that lacks DNA to check it against. Germline CDR1 reads SGHVS; CDR2 reads FQNEAQ. This CDR3 region has 17 residues. The CDR3 loop is CASSLGGGQSGTDTQYF.

The CDR3 loop reads CASSQGGAGPGEQFF. The chain combines TRBV3-1 with TRBJ2-1; there is no DNA to check the TCRdb D call of TRBD2. The CDR3 loop spans 15 amino acids. Per germline, CDR1 LGHDT and CDR2 YNNKEL (reference sequence).

The J gene is TRBJ1-1, the V gene TRBV6-5. The germline gives CDR1 MNHEY, CDR2 SVGAGI. This CDR3 comprises 12 residues. The CDR3: CASRRGNTEAFF.

The V and J genes are TRBV3-1 and TRBJ2-4. This CDR3 spans 14 amino acids. The germline CDR1 and CDR2 sequences are LGHDT and YNNKEL (reference sequence). The CDR3 sequence: CASSQGTNRNIQYF.

V gene TRBV19 combines with J gene TRBJ2-4. The CDR3 is 13 amino acids. Germline V CDR1 and CDR2: LNHDA, SQIVND (reference sequence). CDR3: CASSILAKNIQYF.

The V gene is TRBV5-1, the J gene TRBJ1-1; TCRdb selects TRBD1, and the lack of DNA leaves this call unchecked. The CDR3 has 16 amino acids. Germline CDR1 reads SGHRS; CDR2 reads YFSETQ. The CDR3 loop is CASSLANISPGTEAFF.

This sequence joins TRBV5-4 and TRBJ2-2; TCRdb's assignment of TRBD1 cannot be checked, as there is no DNA. Germline-derived CDR1 and CDR2 are SGHNT and YYREEE (reference sequence). The CDR3 extends over 17 amino acids. CDR3 region: CASSLDLLGRGPGELFF.

The chain combines TRBV27 with TRBJ1-1; lacking DNA, the TRBD1 call made by TCRdb goes unchecked. In germline, CDR1 is MNHEY, CDR2 SMNVEV (reference sequence). CDR3 size: 16 residues. CDR3 sequence: CASFKPGVLMNTEAFF.

The J gene is TRBJ1-5, the V gene TRBV10-3; there is no DNA to check the TCRdb D call of TRBD1. The CDR3 covers 15 residues. Germline V gives CDR1 ENHRY, CDR2 SYGVKD. CDR3 protein: CAIRDGQGSNQPQHF.

This rearrangement joins TRBV14 to TRBJ2-1; the D gene TCRdb calls, TRBD1, cannot be checked with no DNA. Per germline, CDR1 SGHDN and CDR2 FVKESK. This CDR3 comprises 14 residues. This CDR3 reads CASSQSWGDNEQFF.

This chain connects TRBV29-1 to TRBJ2-3. Germline V gives CDR1 SQVTM, CDR2 ANQGSEA. The CDR3 is 14 residues long. This CDR3 reads CSVAVADSADTQYF.

The chain links TRBV7-9 to TRBJ2-1; the D call of TRBD1 rests on TCRdb alone, since no DNA is present to check it. Germline V CDR1 and CDR2: SEHNR, FQNEAQ (reference sequence). The CDR3 is 16 amino acids. The CDR3 region is CASSLKQGRVNNEQFF.